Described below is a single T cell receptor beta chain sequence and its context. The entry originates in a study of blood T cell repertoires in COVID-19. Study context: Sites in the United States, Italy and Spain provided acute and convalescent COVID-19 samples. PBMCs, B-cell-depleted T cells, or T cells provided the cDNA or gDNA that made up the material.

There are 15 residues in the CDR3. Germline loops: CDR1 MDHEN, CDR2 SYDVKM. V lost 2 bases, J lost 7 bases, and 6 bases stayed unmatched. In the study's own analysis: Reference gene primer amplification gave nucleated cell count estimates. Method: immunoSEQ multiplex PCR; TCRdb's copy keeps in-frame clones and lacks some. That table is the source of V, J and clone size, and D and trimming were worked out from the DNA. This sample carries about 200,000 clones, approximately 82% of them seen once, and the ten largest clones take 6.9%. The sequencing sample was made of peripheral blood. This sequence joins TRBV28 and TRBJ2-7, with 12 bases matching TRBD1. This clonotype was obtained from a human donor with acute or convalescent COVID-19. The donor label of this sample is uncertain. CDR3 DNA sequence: TGTGCCAGCAGTTTAGGGACAGGGGGCGCGGGTGAGCAGTACTTC. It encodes CASSLGTGGAGEQYF.